This T cell receptor beta chain was captured by sequencing in a study of blood T cell repertoires in COVID-19. At the level of the study: The samples span acute and convalescent COVID-19 from the United States, Italy and Spain.

Participants had their cohort set by participant-reported clinical history. A case of COVID-19 had been met by exposed participants within 2 weeks before study entry. TCRdb's copy holds only in-frame clones and misses some; the assay was immunoSEQ multiplex PCR. This sample has around 250,000 clones, with approximately 90% found just once. The sample comprised PBMCs or T cells enriched from blood (not recorded which). This clonotype originated in a man aged 40-49 years who had been exposed to COVID-19.

The CDR3 DNA reads as TGTGCCAGCAGTTTATTGCAGGGGGCCTTGAAGTATGCTTTCTTT. Its protein product is CASSLLQGALKYAFF. The chain recombines TRBV28 with TRBJ1-1; TRBD1 agrees at 8 bases. V lost 1 base and J lost 11; bases outside the gene matches: 12. The length of the CDR3 is 15 residues. Germline values: CDR1 MDHEN, CDR2 SYDVKM.